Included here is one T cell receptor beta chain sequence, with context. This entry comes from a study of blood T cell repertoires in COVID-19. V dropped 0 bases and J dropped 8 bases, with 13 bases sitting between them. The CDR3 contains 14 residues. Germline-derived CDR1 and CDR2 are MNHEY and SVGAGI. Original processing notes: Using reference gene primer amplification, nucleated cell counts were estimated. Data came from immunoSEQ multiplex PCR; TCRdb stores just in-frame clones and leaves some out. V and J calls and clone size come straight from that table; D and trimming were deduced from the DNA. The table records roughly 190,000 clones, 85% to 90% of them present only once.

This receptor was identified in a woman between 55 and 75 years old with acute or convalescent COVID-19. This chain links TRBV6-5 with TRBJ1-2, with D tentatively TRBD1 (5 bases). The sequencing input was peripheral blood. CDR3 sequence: CASSYSRPQGGYTF. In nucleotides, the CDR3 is TGTGCCAGCAGTTACTCAAGACCTCAGGGCGGCTACACCTTC.